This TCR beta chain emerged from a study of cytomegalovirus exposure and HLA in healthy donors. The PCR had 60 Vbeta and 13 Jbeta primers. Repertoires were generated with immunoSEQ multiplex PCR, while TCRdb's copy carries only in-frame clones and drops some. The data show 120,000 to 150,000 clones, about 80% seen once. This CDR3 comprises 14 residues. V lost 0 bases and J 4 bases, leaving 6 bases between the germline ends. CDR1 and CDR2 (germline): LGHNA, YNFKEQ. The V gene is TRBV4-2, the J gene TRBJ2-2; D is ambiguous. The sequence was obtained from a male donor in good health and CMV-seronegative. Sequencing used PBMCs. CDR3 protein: CASSQDPSTGELFF. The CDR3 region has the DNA TGTGCCAGCAGCCAAGATCCTAGCACCGGGGAGCTGTTTTTT.